This T cell receptor (beta chain) was identified during a study of siplizumab effects on memory and regulatory T cells. This CDR3 is 15 amino acids long. Trimming took off 4 bases at V and 5 bases at J, with 15 bases between the two ends. The germline gives CDR1 MRHNA, CDR2 SNTAGT. This clone was counted a few times. Some clones are missing from TCRdb's copy, which holds only in-frame ones; the method was immunoSEQ multiplex PCR. The sample lists 85,000 to 130,000 clones, approximately 90% seen once, with around 0.73% in the top ten. This chain links TRBV6-4 with TRBJ1-5; maybe TRBD1 (5 bases). Sequencing was performed on Tregs sorted from blood. The clonotype comes from a human donor in good health. CDR3 nucleotide sequence: TGTGCCAGCAGTGCCTTGGGACGGCGGCATCAGCCCCAGCATTTT. Its translation: CASSALGRRHQPQHF.